This entry concerns a single T cell receptor (beta chain). Clones were read by immunoSEQ multiplex PCR, and TCRdb kept only the in-frame ones, dropping some. The sample lists roughly 150,000 clones, 82% occurring once. The sample comes from a study of blood T cell repertoires in COVID-19. CDR3 size: 15 residues. CDR1 SGHTA and CDR2 FQGTGA come from the germline V gene. V lost 2 bases and J lost 5; bases outside the gene matches: 3. The chain employs TRBV7-3 and TRBJ2-2, with 9 bases lining up with TRBD2. This sequence was found in a man aged 55 to 69 who had recovered from COVID-19. Sequencing input: PBMCs or T cells enriched from blood (not recorded which). The CDR3 protein is CASSLLAGETGELFF. CDR3 nucleotide sequence: TGTGCCAGCAGCTTATTAGCGGGGGAAACCGGGGAGCTGTTTTTT.